The 11 T cell receptor beta chains reported below all come from one sample, sequenced in a study of response to subunit inactivated influenza vaccine (dated by TCRdb to the late 2010s). Library creation used RT-PCR. The instrument given in TCRdb is Illumina HiSeq 2500. TCRdb reanalyzed the raw reads on its own, using fastp at Q25 for trimming and MiXCR for clone calling, and kept in-frame beta chains. Identical CDR3 proteins give one entry, which carries the most common genes and DNA. The table for this sample lists under 750,000 distinct CDR3 sequences; 12% of them were counted only once. Roughly 10% of the sample comes from the top ten. Sequencing used PBMCs from blood, obtained on the day of vaccination. The origin of the receptors is a man between 45 and 60 years old who received an inactivated influenza vaccine. Donor details come from another sample of the same person, matched by shared clones.

V gene TRBV5-1 combines with J gene TRBJ2-3; D gene uncertain. The V end lost 0 bases, the J end lost 0 bases, and 8 bases lay between the germline ends. The germline V gene has CDR1 SGHRS and CDR2 YFSETQ. This CDR3 comprises 15 residues. This CDR3 reads CASSLGSVSTDTQYF. The CDR3, as DNA: TGCGCCAGCAGCTTGGGGTCGGTTAGCACAGATACGCAGTATTTT.

This rearrangement joins TRBV7-9 to TRBJ2-3, with TRBD2 identical over 8 bases. Germline V gives CDR1 SEHNR, CDR2 FQNEAQ (reference sequence). This CDR3 region has 14 residues. The junction had 5 bases not matched to a gene; V was cut back by 5 bases and J by 4 bases. The CDR3 sequence: CASSPSGSSDTQYF. In nucleotides, the CDR3 is TGTGCCAGCAGCCCGAGCGGGAGTTCAGATACGCAGTATTTT.

The chain joins TRBV6-1 to TRBJ2-2; TRBD1 matches 9 bases. The CDR3 loop spans 15 amino acids. Unmatched junction bases numbered 9, after V lost 6 bases and J lost 7 bases. Looked up from germline, CDR1 is MNHNS and CDR2 is SASEGT. The CDR3, as DNA: TGTGCCAGCAGCGAAACAGGGGGCGTAGTCGGGGAGCTGTTTTTT. This translates into CASSETGGVVGELFF.

V gene TRBV4-3 combines with J gene TRBJ2-7; D may be TRBD1 (5 bases). Germline CDR1 is LGHNA and CDR2 is YSLEER. The CDR3 runs 15 residues. Deletions cut 0 bases from V and 2 bases from J, with 11 bases between. The CDR3, as DNA: TGCGCCAGCAGCCAAGATACAGGAGATCCCTACGAGCAGTACTTC. Translated: CASSQDTGDPYEQYF.

V usage is TRBV7-2 and J usage is TRBJ2-3; TRBD1 agrees at 9 bases. CDR1 is SGHTA and CDR2 is FQGNSA in the germline V gene. The ends lost 4 bases at V and 1 base at J; junction bases unmatched: 6. There are 16 residues in the CDR3. DNA of the CDR3: TGTGCCAGCAGCTACGCACAGGGGGCCGGCACAGATACGCAGTATTTT. Amino acid sequence: CASSYAQGAGTDTQYF.

The rearrangement links TRBV7-2 to TRBJ2-5, with unresolved D. V was pared by 3 bases and J by 5 bases, with 13 bases between. Germline CDR1 SGHTA, CDR2 FQGNSA. This CDR3 spans 14 amino acids. This CDR3 is CASSLSPVGETQYF. The CDR3, as DNA: TGTGCCAGCAGCTTGTCCCCTGTCGGGGAGACCCAGTACTTC.

This clonotype has a handful of counts. The rearrangement joins TRBV19 to TRBJ2-1; no definite D call. The CDR3 totals 15 residues. Germline V CDR1 and CDR2: LNHDA, SQIVND (reference sequence). Deletions cut 6 bases from V and 3 bases from J, with 15 bases between. In DNA form, the CDR3 reads TGTGCCAGTAGGGCCAGGTCCAGCAACTACAATGAGCAGTTCTTC. Translated: CASRARSSNYNEQFF.

The rearrangement links TRBV18 to TRBJ2-3; D perhaps matches TRBD2 (5 bases). Trimming removed 1 base from V and 0 bases from J, with 11 bases in between. This CDR3 region has 16 residues. Germline values: CDR1 KGHSH, CDR2 LQKENI. CDR3 in DNA: TGTGCCAGCTCACCACTTAGCGCCATCAGCACAGATACGCAGTATTTT. Translation gives CASSPLSAISTDTQYF.

This clonotype was observed a few times. The chain carries TRBV4-1 and TRBJ1-2; TRBD1 might be the D (6 bases). V dropped 0 bases and J dropped 5 bases, with 16 bases sitting between them. From germline, CDR1 is MGHRA and CDR2 YSYEKL. The CDR3 has 16 residues. In nucleotides, the CDR3 is TGCGCCAGCAGCCAAGAAGGGGGGGCGAGTAGTTATGGCTACACCTTC. The encoded protein is CASSQEGGASSYGYTF.

In its sample, this clonotype was seen a few times. The junction departs from germline at one end; a sequencing error may be responsible. The chain couples TRBV12-3 or TRBV12-4 to TRBJ2-3, with 8 bases identical to TRBD2. The CDR3 consists of 17 residues. The CDR3 protein is CTSSLGPAGEVIDTQYF. The CDR3, as DNA: TGTACCAGCAGTTTAGGGCCAGCGGGAGAAGTTATAGATACGCAGTATTTT.

The rearrangement uses TRBV5-1 and TRBJ2-2; 9 bases map to TRBD1. V trimming: 0 bases; J trimming: 5 bases; junction bases outside the gene matches: 5. CDR1 and CDR2 (germline): SGHRS, YFSETQ. The CDR3 extends over 16 amino acids. The chain's CDR3 is CASSLDGDRVTGELFF. CDR3 DNA: TGCGCCAGCAGCTTGGACGGGGACAGGGTGACCGGGGAGCTGTTTTTT. Full variable domain (remainder filled in from reference TRBV5-1 and TRBJ2-2): KAGVTQTPRYLIKTRGQQVTLSCSPISGHRSVSWYQQTPGQGLQFLFEYFSETQRNKGNFPGRFSGRQFSNSRSEMNVSTLELGDSALYLCASSLDGDRVTGELFFGEGSRLTVL.